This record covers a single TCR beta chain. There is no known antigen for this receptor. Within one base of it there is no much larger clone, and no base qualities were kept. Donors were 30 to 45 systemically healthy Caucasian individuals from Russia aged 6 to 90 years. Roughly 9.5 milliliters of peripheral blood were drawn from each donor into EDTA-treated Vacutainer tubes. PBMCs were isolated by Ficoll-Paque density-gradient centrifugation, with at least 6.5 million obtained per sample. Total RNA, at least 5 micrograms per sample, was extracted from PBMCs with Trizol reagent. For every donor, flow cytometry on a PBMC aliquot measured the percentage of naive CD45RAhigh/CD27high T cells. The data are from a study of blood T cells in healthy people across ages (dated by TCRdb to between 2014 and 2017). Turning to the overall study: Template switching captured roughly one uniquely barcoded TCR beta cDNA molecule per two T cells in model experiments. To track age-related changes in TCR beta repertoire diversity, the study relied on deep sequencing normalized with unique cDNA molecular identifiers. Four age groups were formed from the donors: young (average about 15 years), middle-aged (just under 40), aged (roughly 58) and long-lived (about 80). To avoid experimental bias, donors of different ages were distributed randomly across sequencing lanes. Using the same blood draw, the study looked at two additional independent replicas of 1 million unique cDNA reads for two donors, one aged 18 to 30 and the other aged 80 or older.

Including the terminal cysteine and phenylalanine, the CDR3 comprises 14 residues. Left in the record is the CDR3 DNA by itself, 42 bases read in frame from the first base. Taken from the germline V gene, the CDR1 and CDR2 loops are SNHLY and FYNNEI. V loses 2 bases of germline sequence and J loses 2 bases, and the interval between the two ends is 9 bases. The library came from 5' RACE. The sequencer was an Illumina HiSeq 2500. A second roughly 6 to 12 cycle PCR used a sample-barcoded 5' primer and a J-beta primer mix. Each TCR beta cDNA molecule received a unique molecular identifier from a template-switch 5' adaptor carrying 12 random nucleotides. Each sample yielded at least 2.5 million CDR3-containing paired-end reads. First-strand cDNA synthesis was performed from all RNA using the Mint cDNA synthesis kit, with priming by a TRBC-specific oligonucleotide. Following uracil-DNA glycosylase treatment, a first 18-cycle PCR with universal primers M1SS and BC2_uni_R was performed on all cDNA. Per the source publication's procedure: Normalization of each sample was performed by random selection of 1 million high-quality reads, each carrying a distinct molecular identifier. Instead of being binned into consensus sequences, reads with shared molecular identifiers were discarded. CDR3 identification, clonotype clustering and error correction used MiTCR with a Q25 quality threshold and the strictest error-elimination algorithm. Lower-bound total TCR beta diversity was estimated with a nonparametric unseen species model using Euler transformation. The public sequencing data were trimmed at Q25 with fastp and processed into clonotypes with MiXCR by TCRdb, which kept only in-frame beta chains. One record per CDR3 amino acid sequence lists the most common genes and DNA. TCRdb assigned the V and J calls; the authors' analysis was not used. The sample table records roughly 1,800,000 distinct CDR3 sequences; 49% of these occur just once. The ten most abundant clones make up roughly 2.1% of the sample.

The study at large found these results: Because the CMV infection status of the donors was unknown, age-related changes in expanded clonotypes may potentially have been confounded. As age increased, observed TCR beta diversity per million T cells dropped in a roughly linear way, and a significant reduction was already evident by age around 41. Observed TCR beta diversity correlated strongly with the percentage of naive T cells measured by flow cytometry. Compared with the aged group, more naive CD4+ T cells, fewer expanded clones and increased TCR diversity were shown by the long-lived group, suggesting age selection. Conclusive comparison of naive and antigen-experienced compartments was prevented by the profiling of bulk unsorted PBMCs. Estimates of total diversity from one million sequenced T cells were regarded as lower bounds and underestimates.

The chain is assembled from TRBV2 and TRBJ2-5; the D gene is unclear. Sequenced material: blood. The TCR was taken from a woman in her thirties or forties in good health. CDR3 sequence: CASSERARQETQYF. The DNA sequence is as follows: TGTGCCAGCAGTGAAAGGGCGCGTCAAGAGACCCAGTACTTC.